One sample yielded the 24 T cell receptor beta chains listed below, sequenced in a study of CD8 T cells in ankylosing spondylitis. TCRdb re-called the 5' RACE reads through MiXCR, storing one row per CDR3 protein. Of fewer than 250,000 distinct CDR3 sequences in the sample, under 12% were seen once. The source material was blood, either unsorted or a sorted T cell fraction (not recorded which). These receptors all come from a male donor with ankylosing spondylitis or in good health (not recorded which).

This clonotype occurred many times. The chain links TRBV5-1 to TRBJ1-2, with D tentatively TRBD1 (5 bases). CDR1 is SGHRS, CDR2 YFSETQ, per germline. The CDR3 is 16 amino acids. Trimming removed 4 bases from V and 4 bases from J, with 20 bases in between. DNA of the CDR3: TGCGCCAGCAGCCCCGGGACGGCCTATATCCCCTATGGCTACACCTTC. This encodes CASSPGTAYIPYGYTF.

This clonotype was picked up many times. In DNA, the CDR3 is TGTGCCAGCAGCTTGGTACCCCGGGGGGCGTACCTCGATGAGCAGTTCTTC. This sequence encodes CASSLVPRGAYLDEQFF. The chain uses TRBV6-4 and TRBJ2-1; perhaps TRBD2 as D (7 bases). The CDR3 is made up of 17 amino acids. V was pared by 6 bases and J by 8 bases, with 26 bases between. Germline V gene sequence: CDR1 MRHNA, CDR2 SNTAGT.

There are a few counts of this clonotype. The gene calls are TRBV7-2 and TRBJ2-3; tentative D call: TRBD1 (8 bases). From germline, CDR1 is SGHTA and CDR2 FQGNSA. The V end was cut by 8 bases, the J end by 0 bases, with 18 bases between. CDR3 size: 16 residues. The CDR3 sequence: CASSLQGGVSTDTQYF. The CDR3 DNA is TGTGCCAGCTCACTACAGGGGGGGGTTAGCACAGATACGCAGTATTTT.

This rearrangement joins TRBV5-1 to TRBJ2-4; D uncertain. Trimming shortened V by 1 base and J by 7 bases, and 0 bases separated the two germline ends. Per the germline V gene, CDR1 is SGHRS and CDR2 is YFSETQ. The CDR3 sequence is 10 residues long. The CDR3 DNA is TGCGCCAGCAGCTTGAACATTCAGTACTTC. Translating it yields CASSLNIQYF.

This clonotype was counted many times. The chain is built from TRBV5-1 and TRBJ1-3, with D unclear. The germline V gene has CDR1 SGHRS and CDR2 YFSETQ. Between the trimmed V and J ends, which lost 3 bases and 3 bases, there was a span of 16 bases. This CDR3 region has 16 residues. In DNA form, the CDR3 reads TGCGCCAGCAGCTCGGACGCAGGAGGAATTGGAAACACCATATATTTT. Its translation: CASSSDAGGIGNTIYF.

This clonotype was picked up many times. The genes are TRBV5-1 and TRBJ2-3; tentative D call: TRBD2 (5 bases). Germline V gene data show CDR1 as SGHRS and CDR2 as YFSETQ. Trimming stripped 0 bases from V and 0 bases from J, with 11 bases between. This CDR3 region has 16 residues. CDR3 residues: CASSLATRASTDTQYF. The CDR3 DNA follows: TGCGCCAGCAGCTTGGCCACTAGGGCTAGCACAGATACGCAGTATTTT.

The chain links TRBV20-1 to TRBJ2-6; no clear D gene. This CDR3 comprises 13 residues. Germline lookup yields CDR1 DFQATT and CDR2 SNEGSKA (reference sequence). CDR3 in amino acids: CSTIVPGANVLTF. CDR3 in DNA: TGCAGCACCATAGTTCCCGGGGCCAACGTCCTGACTTTC.

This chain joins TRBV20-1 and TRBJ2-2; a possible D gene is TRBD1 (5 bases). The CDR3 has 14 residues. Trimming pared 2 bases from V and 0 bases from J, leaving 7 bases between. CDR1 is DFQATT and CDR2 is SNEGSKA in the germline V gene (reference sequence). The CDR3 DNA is TGCAGTGCTAGAATAGGGGCGAACACCGGGGAGCTGTTTTTT. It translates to CSARIGANTGELFF.

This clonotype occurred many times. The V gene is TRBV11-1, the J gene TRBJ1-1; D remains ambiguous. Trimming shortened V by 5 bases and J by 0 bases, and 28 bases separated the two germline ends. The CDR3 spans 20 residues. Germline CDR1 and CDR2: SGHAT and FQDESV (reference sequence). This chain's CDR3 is CASSPPDPWVSPELNTEAFF. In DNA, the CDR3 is TGTGCCAGCAGCCCTCCGGACCCCTGGGTGTCTCCTGAATTGAACACTGAAGCTTTCTTT. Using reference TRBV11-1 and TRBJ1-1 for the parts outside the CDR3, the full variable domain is EAEVAQSPRYKITEKSQAVAFWCDPISGHATLYWYRQILGQGPELLVQFQDESVVDDSQLPKDRFSAERLKGVDSTLKIQPAELGDSAMYLCASSPPDPWVSPELNTEAFFGQGTRLTVV.

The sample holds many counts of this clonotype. CDR3 amino acids: CSGADRRNEKLFF. Written as DNA, the CDR3 is TGCAGCGGAGCGGACAGGAGGAATGAAAAACTGTTTTTT. V is TRBV29-1 and J is TRBJ1-4, with TRBD1 matching 7 bases. This CDR3 has 13 residues. Losses at the gene ends were 7 bases for V and 5 bases for J; bases not matched to a gene: 7. Germline loops: CDR1 SQVTM, CDR2 ANQGSEA.

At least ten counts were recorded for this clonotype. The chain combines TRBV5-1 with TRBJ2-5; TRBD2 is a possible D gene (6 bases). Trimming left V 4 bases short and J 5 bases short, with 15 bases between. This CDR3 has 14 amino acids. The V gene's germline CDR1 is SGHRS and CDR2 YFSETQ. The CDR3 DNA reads TGCGCCAGCAGCCAAGACGAGGGGAGGGAGACCCAGTACTTC. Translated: CASSQDEGRETQYF.

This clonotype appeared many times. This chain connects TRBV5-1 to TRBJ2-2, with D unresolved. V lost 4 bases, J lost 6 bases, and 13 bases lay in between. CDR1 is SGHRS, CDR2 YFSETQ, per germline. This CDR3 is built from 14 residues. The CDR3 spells CASSVATAPGELFF. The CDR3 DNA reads TGCGCCAGCAGCGTCGCGACGGCCCCCGGGGAGCTGTTTTTT.

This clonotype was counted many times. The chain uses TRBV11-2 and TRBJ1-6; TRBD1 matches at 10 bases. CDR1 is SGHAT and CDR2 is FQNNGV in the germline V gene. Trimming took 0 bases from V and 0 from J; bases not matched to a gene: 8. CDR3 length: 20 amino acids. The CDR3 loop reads CASSLDGTGAPSSYNSPLHF. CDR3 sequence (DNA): TGTGCCAGCAGCTTAGATGGGACAGGGGCGCCAAGCTCCTATAATTCACCCCTCCACTTT.

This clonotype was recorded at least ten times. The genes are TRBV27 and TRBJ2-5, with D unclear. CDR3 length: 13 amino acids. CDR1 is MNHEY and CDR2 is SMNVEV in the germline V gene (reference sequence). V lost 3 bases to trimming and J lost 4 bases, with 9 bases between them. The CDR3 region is CASSFTLTETQYF. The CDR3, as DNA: TGTGCCAGCAGTTTCACCTTGACAGAGACCCAGTACTTC.

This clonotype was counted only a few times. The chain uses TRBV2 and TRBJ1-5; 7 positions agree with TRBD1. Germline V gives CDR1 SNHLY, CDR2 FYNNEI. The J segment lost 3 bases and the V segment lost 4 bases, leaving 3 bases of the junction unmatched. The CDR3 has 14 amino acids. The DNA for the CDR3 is TGTGCCAGCAGTGGACAGGGATACAATCAGCCCCAGCATTTT. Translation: CASSGQGYNQPQHF.

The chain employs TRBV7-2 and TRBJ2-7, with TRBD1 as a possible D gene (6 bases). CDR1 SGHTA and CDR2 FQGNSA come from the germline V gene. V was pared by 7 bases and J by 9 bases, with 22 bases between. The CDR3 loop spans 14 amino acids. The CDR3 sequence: CASNEGRGALGQYF. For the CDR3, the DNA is TGTGCCAGCAACGAGGGCAGGGGCGCATTGGGGCAGTACTTC.

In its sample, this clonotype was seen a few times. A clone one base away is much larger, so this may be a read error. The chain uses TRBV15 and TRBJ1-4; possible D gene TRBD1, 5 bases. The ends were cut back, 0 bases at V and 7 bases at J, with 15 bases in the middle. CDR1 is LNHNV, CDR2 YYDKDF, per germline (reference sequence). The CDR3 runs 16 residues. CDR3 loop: CATSRDSEAGGEKLFF. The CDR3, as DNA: TGTGCCACCAGCAGAGATTCGGAGGCTGGGGGTGAAAAACTGTTTTTT.

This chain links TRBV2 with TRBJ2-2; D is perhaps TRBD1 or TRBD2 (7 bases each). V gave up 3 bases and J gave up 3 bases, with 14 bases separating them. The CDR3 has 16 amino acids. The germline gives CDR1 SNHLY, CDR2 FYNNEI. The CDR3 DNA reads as TGTGCCAGCAGTGAGGTGGCAGGGGGGGACACCGGGGAGCTGTTTTTT. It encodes CASSEVAGGDTGELFF. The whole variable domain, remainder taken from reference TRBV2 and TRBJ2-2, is EPEVTQTPSHQVTQMGQEVILRCVPISNHLYFYWYRQILGQKVEFLVSFYNNEISEKSEIFDDQFSVERPDGSNFTLKIRSTKLEDSAMYFCASSEVAGGDTGELFFGEGSRLTVL.

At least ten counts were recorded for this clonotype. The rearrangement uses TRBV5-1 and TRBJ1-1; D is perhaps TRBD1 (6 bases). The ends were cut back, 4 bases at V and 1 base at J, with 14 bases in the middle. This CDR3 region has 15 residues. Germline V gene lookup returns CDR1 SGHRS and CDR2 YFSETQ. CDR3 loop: CASSPQQGQNTEAFF. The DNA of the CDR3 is TGCGCCAGCAGCCCCCAACAGGGTCAGAACACTGAAGCTTTCTTT.

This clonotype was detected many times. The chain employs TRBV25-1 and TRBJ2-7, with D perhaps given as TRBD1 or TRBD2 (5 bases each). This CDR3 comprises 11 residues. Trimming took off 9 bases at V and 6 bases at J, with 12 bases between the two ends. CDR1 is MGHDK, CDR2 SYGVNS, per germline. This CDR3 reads CASGGSAEQYF. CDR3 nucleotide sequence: TGTGCCAGTGGGGGTTCCGCCGAGCAGTACTTC.

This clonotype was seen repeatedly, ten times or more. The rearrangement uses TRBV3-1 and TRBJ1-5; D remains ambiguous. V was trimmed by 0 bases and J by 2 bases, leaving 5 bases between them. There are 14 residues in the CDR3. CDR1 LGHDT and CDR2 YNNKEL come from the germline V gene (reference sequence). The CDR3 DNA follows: TGTGCCAGCAGCCAAGACTTTGGCAATCAGCCCCAGCATTTT. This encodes CASSQDFGNQPQHF.

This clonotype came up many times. The CDR3 nucleotides read TGTGCCAGCAGGACGAGCGGAGGACAGTCCTACGAGCAGTACTTC. Translated, it gives CASRTSGGQSYEQYF. The chain has TRBV25-1 and TRBJ2-7; tentative D call: TRBD1 (6 bases). Germline lookup yields CDR1 MGHDK and CDR2 SYGVNS. CDR3 size: 15 residues. The V gene lost 6 bases and the J gene lost 1 base, with 16 bases spanning the gap.

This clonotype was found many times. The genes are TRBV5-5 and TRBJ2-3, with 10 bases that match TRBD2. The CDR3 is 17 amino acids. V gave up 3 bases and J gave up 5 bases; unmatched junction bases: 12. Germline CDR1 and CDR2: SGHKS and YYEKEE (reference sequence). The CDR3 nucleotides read TGTGCCAGCAGCTCACCTTCAGCGGGAGGGCATCAAGATACGCAGTATTTT. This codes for CASSSPSAGGHQDTQYF.

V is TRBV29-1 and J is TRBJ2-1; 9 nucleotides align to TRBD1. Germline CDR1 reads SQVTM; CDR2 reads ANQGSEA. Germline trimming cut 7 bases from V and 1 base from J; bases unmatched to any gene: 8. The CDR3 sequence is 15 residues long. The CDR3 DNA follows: TGCAGCGAGAAATTGGGACAGGGTTCCTACAATGAGCAGTTCTTC. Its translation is CSEKLGQGSYNEQFF.